A single sample gave rise to the 31 T cell receptor beta chains below, sequenced in a study of T cells in Graves' hyperthyroidism and ophthalmopathy. Amplified TCR beta CDR3 regions came from RNA transcripts. The HTBI primer set was used in a first-round RT-PCR of the TCR CDR3. TCRdb analysed the multiplex PCR reads with MiXCR anew, one entry per CDR3 protein. Here the sample spans about 360,000 distinct CDR3 sequences, more than 15% being singletons. Material: blood. These receptors were collected from a woman under 30 with Graves' hyperthyroidism that later progressed to Graves' ophthalmopathy.

This clonotype came up many times. The chain uses TRBV7-9 and TRBJ1-5, with TRBD1 identical over 8 bases. There are 15 residues in the CDR3. V gave up 5 bases and J gave up 7 bases; unmatched junction bases: 10. Germline V gene data show CDR1 as SEHNR and CDR2 as FQNEAQ (reference sequence). The CDR3 region has the DNA TGTGCCAGCAGCGCCGGACAGGGATGGGGGCAGCCCCAGCATTTT. Its translation is CASSAGQGWGQPQHF.

This clonotype was recorded at least ten times. V is TRBV29-1 and J is TRBJ2-5; D perhaps matches TRBD2 (6 bases). Trimming pared 2 bases from V and 7 bases from J, leaving 17 bases between. The V gene's germline CDR1 is SQVTM and CDR2 ANQGSEA. The CDR3 is 14 amino acids. CDR3 sequence reads: CSVETTGTQGTQYF. In DNA, the CDR3 is TGCAGCGTTGAAACCACCGGGACTCAGGGGACCCAGTACTTC. The variable domain in full, completed from reference TRBV29-1 and TRBJ2-5, reads SAVISQKPSRDICQRGTSLTIQCQVDSQVTMMFWYRQQPGQSLTLIATANQGSEATYESGFVIDKFPISRPNLTFSTLTVSNMSPEDSSIYLCSVETTGTQGTQYFGPGTRLLVL.

This clonotype appeared many times. The chain couples TRBV12-3 or TRBV12-4 to TRBJ2-2; TRBD2 is a possible D gene (6 bases). The ends were cut back, 6 bases at V and 4 bases at J, with 21 bases in the middle. The CDR3 runs to 17 residues. CDR3 sequence reads: CASSPGRESPGTGELFF. In DNA, the CDR3 is TGTGCCAGCAGCCCAGGTCGGGAGAGCCCTGGCACCGGGGAGCTGTTTTTT.

This clonotype was found many times. The gene calls are TRBV28 and TRBJ1-2, with D perhaps matching TRBD1 (6 bases). This CDR3 contains 13 residues. Germline V lookup: CDR1 MDHEN, CDR2 SYDVKM. V dropped 7 bases and J dropped 3 bases, with 12 bases sitting between them. The CDR3 DNA reads TGTGCCAGCAACCTCGCAGGGGACTATGGCTACACCTTC. Residues: CASNLAGDYGYTF.

This clonotype was counted ten times or more. The chain employs TRBV3-1 and TRBJ1-1; maybe TRBD1 (5 bases). Germline lookup yields CDR1 LGHDT and CDR2 YNNKEL (reference sequence). The CDR3 covers 16 residues. V lost 1 base and J lost 1, with 13 bases in between. The DNA for the CDR3 is TGTGCCAGCAGCCAAGTTGTCGTGAGGGGGAACACTGAAGCTTTCTTT. As protein: CASSQVVVRGNTEAFF.

This clonotype was counted many times. V and J are TRBV5-1 and TRBJ2-7; the D is unclear. The CDR3 has 14 amino acids. V dropped 1 base and J dropped 3 bases, with 11 bases sitting between them. Per the germline V gene, CDR1 is SGHRS and CDR2 is YFSETQ. The CDR3 nucleotides are TGCGCCAGCAGCTTGAGGTCAGCGAACTACGAGCAGTACTTC. The encoded protein is CASSLRSANYEQYF.

This clonotype was observed a handful of times. The chain recombines TRBV4-1 with TRBJ2-5, with D unclear. V shed 1 base and J shed 6 bases, with 3 bases lying between them. The germline V gene has CDR1 MGHRA and CDR2 YSYEKL. The CDR3 is made up of 11 amino acids. CDR3 region: CASSQGQTQYF. The CDR3 DNA follows: TGCGCCAGCAGCCAAGGGCAGACCCAGTACTTC.

The chain employs TRBV7-8 and TRBJ2-4; D unclear. This CDR3 is 18 amino acids long. Looked up from germline, CDR1 is SGHVS and CDR2 is FQNEAQ. V was clipped by 1 base and J by 0 bases, with 16 bases between them. The CDR3 region is CASSLGPSKSLAKNIQYF. The CDR3 DNA follows: TGTGCCAGCAGCTTAGGGCCCTCTAAAAGTCTAGCCAAAAACATTCAGTACTTC.

This clonotype was counted at least ten times. The DNA of the CDR3 is TGTGCCAGCAGCCAAGATGTAGATACGCAGTATTTT. Translated, it gives CASSQDVDTQYF. The chain couples TRBV3-1 to TRBJ2-3; D unresolved. V lost 0 bases and J lost 5, with 3 bases in between. The CDR3 is 12 residues long. Germline CDR1 reads LGHDT; CDR2 reads YNNKEL (reference sequence).

The V call is TRBV20-1, the J call TRBJ2-1; D gene ambiguous. The CDR3 loop spans 14 amino acids. V dropped 0 bases and J dropped 5 bases, with 11 bases sitting between them. Germline V CDR1 and CDR2: DFQATT, SNEGSKA (reference sequence). The CDR3 loop reads CSARDLDSDNEQFF. The CDR3, as DNA: TGCAGTGCTAGAGATCTCGACTCAGACAATGAGCAGTTCTTC.

This clonotype appeared many times. V usage is TRBV2 and J usage is TRBJ2-5; 8 bases match TRBD1. The CDR3 consists of 15 residues. CDR1 and CDR2 from the germline V gene are SNHLY and FYNNEI. The J segment lost 0 bases and the V segment lost 2 bases, leaving 2 bases of the junction unmatched. The CDR3 protein is CASSENRGNQETQYF. CDR3 in DNA: TGTGCCAGCAGTGAAAACAGGGGGAACCAAGAGACCCAGTACTTC.

In its sample, this clonotype was seen a few times. The chain is built from TRBV20-1 and TRBJ2-7; D is uncertain. This CDR3 spans 11 amino acids. Germline assignment: CDR1 DFQATT and CDR2 SNEGSKA (reference sequence). Trimming took off 6 bases at V and 3 bases at J, with 9 bases between the two ends. CDR3 sequence reads: CSAPRVYEQYF. Here the CDR3 DNA reads TGCAGTGCCCCCCGGGTCTACGAGCAGTACTTC.

This clonotype was counted many times. This rearrangement joins TRBV6-2 or TRBV6-3 to TRBJ2-5, with 8 bases identical to TRBD2. The CDR3 totals 17 residues. The trim removed 4 bases at V and 1 base at J, leaving 11 bases unmatched. Per the germline V gene, CDR1 is MNHEY and CDR2 is SVGEGT. The CDR3 is CASSSGISGSLQETQYF. The CDR3 nucleotides read TGTGCCAGCAGTTCCGGGATCAGCGGGAGTCTCCAAGAGACCCAGTACTTC.

This clonotype has a handful of counts. This chain links TRBV6-1 with TRBJ2-2; D uncertain. There are 13 residues in the CDR3. V lost 1 base, J lost 5 bases, and 5 bases lay in between. Germline V gene sequence: CDR1 MNHNS, CDR2 SASEGT. The CDR3 loop reads CASSEVWTGELFF. CDR3 nucleotide sequence: TGTGCCAGCAGTGAAGTATGGACCGGGGAGCTGTTTTTT.

The sample holds many counts of this clonotype. The chain couples TRBV28 to TRBJ1-3; 10 bases are shared with TRBD1. The CDR3 sequence is 16 residues long. Per the germline V gene, CDR1 is MDHEN and CDR2 is SYDVKM. The V segment lost 7 bases and the J segment 3 bases; nucleotides outside the gene matches: 9. This CDR3 is CASTLKGQGYGNTIYF. The CDR3 region has the DNA TGTGCCAGCACCCTGAAGGGACAGGGGTATGGAAACACCATATATTTT.

The chain combines TRBV5-4 with TRBJ2-5; D might be TRBD1 or TRBD2, each matching 5 bases. V gave up 2 bases and J gave up 2 bases, with 13 bases separating them. Germline V gene sequence: CDR1 SGHNT, CDR2 YYREEE (reference sequence). This CDR3 is built from 15 residues. CDR3 sequence: CASSFPGRGQETQYF. The CDR3 DNA sequence: TGTGCCAGCAGCTTCCCAGGGAGAGGGCAAGAGACCCAGTACTTC.

This clonotype appeared many times. This chain uses TRBV14 with TRBJ1-1, with D uncertain. The CDR3 extends over 15 amino acids. V was trimmed by 0 bases and J by 4 bases, leaving 12 bases between them. Germline V gives CDR1 SGHDN, CDR2 FVKESK. This CDR3 reads CASSQDLMHPTEAFF. CDR3 nucleotides: TGTGCCAGCAGCCAAGATCTTATGCACCCCACTGAAGCTTTCTTT.

This clonotype was found a few times. Here the CDR3 reads CASSHPLGEQYF. The DNA for the CDR3 is TGCGCCAGCAGCCACCCATTAGGGGAGCAGTACTTC. The chain combines TRBV4-1 with TRBJ2-7; D ambiguous. This CDR3 is built from 12 residues. The V and J ends lost 3 bases and 7 bases respectively, with 10 bases between them. Germline-derived CDR1 and CDR2 are MGHRA and YSYEKL.

The chain joins TRBV29-1 to TRBJ1-1; maybe TRBD1 (6 bases). The CDR3 consists of 15 residues. The germline V gene encodes CDR1 SQVTM and CDR2 ANQGSEA. V shed 3 bases and J shed 5 bases, with 19 bases lying between them. CDR3 DNA: TGCAGCGTTGACCCCCTGGGAGGGGGAAGGACTGAAGCTTTCTTT. Translated: CSVDPLGGGRTEAFF.

A few counts support this clonotype. DNA of the CDR3: TGTGCCAGCAGTCCTGGAACCCCCGGGACAGATACGCAGTATTTT. Encoded protein: CASSPGTPGTDTQYF. The chain carries TRBV27 and TRBJ2-3, with D unresolved. The length of the CDR3 is 15 residues. Germline CDR1 is MNHEY and CDR2 is SMNVEV (reference sequence). Trimming pared 5 bases from V and 3 bases from J, leaving 15 bases between.

V is TRBV20-1 and J is TRBJ2-7; 10 bases fit TRBD1. In germline, CDR1 is DFQATT, CDR2 SNEGSKA (reference sequence). This CDR3 comprises 15 residues. V was pared by 3 bases and J by 3 bases, with 8 bases of the junction left unmatched. The CDR3 DNA reads TGCAGTGCTAGCGGGGGGACAGGGGAGGGCTACGAGCAGTACTTC. Its translation is CSASGGTGEGYEQYF.

This clonotype was counted many times. The chain joins TRBV2 to TRBJ1-1, with D possibly matching TRBD1 (6 bases). V lost 4 bases, J lost 4 bases, and 16 bases lay in between. This CDR3 has 15 residues. The germline gives CDR1 SNHLY, CDR2 FYNNEI. CDR3 region: CASSVSGALGTEAFF. CDR3 nucleotides: TGTGCCAGCAGTGTATCGGGGGCGCTCGGCACTGAAGCTTTCTTT. Full variable domain (remainder filled in from reference TRBV2 and TRBJ1-1): EPEVTQTPSHQVTQMGQEVILRCVPISNHLYFYWYRQILGQKVEFLVSFYNNEISEKSEIFDDQFSVERPDGSNFTLKIRSTKLEDSAMYFCASSVSGALGTEAFFGQGTRLTVV.

The chain employs TRBV4-2 and TRBJ2-7; 7 bases map to TRBD2. The germline V gene encodes CDR1 LGHNA and CDR2 YNFKEQ. Losses at the gene ends were 0 bases for V and 2 bases for J; bases not matched to a gene: 4. The CDR3 runs to 15 residues. CDR3 sequence: CASSQERGRAYEQYF. Here the CDR3 DNA reads TGTGCCAGCAGCCAAGAACGAGGGAGGGCCTACGAGCAGTACTTC.

This clonotype was counted ten times or more. The V and J genes are TRBV6-2 or TRBV6-3 and TRBJ1-2; no firm D call. There are 16 residues in the CDR3. The V end lost 2 bases, the J end lost 7 bases, and 20 bases lay between the germline ends. Germline CDR1 and CDR2: MNHEY and SVGEGT. The CDR3 region is CASSYGILQTSTGYTF. In DNA form, the CDR3 reads TGTGCCAGCAGTTACGGCATACTCCAGACTTCCACTGGCTACACCTTC.

The chain recombines TRBV7-9 with TRBJ1-3; the D is unclear. V was trimmed by 3 bases and J by 0 bases, leaving 15 bases between them. This CDR3 contains 17 residues. The V gene's germline CDR1 is SEHNR and CDR2 FQNEAQ (reference sequence). The CDR3 DNA reads as TGTGCCAGCAGCTTTGTCGTGACGGCTTACTCTGGAAACACCATATATTTT. Its translation: CASSFVVTAYSGNTIYF.

About this clonotype itself: This sequence may be a read error, since a much larger clone differs from it by one base. The rearrangement uses TRBV28 and TRBJ2-3, with 13 bases aligning to TRBD2. This CDR3 is 15 amino acids long. Losses at the gene ends were 6 bases for V and 4 bases for J; bases not matched to a gene: 4. CDR1 and CDR2 (germline): MDHEN, SYDVKM. CDR3 sequence (DNA): TGTGCCAGCAGAGGGACTAGCGGGACGGCAGATACGCAGTATTTT. This encodes CASRGTSGTADTQYF.

This clonotype occurred many times. The chain couples TRBV2 to TRBJ1-3; D remains ambiguous. The CDR3 totals 13 residues. The V gene's germline CDR1 is SNHLY and CDR2 FYNNEI. The ends were cut back, 5 bases at V and 2 bases at J, with 7 bases in the middle. CDR3 residues: CASSWGTGNTIYF. CDR3 nucleotide sequence: TGTGCCAGCAGTTGGGGAACTGGAAACACCATATATTTT.

There are a few counts of this clonotype. The J gene is TRBJ2-2, the V gene TRBV28; 8 bases match TRBD2. The CDR3 spans 18 residues. The V and J ends lost 6 bases and 1 base, in that order; junction bases with no gene match: 13. CDR1 and CDR2 from the germline V gene are MDHEN and SYDVKM. The CDR3, as DNA: TGTGCCAGCAGGGCACTATCGGGGCTAGCGGGGAACACCGGGGAGCTGTTTTTT. Its translation is CASRALSGLAGNTGELFF.

The rearrangement links TRBV7-9 to TRBJ1-3, with D hard to call. This CDR3 has 20 residues. Between the trimmed V and J ends, which lost 5 bases and 0 bases, there was a span of 26 bases. Germline assignment: CDR1 SEHNR and CDR2 FQNEAQ (reference sequence). CDR3 coding DNA: TGTGCCAGCAGCAGGAGCCTACTGTTCGGGCAGGAGCTCTCTGGAAACACCATATATTTT. Translating it yields CASSRSLLFGQELSGNTIYF.

V usage is TRBV28 and J usage is TRBJ1-5; D might be TRBD1 (6 bases). V lost 6 bases to trimming and J lost 0 bases, with 18 bases between them. The CDR3 runs 17 residues. Germline V gene sequence: CDR1 MDHEN, CDR2 SYDVKM. The DNA of the CDR3 is TGTGCCAGCAGCTTCCGGGGGGGCCCGTATAGCAATCAGCCCCAGCATTTT. Amino acids: CASSFRGGPYSNQPQHF. Filled out from reference TRBV28 and TRBJ1-5, the complete variable domain reads DVKVTQSSRYLVKRTGEKVFLECVQDMDHENMFWYRQDPGLGLRLIYFSYDVKMKEKGDIPEGYSVSREKKERFSLILESASTNQTSMYLCASSFRGGPYSNQPQHFGDGTRLSIL.

The table lists this clonotype with a few counts. The chain carries TRBV12-3 or TRBV12-4 and TRBJ2-7; D is unresolved. V was cut by 6 bases and J by 3 bases, with 12 bases left in between. There are 13 residues in the CDR3. The CDR3 DNA follows: TGTGCCAGCAGAGATGACAACCACTACGAGCAGTACTTC. It encodes CASRDDNHYEQYF.